A single sample is the source of the 5 T cell receptor beta chains below, sequenced in a study of T cells in localized non-small cell lung cancer. Repertoires were generated with immunoSEQ multiplex PCR, while TCRdb's copy carries only in-frame clones and drops some. Here the sample spans fewer than 40,000 clones, approximately 90% being singletons. This material consisted of peripheral blood mononuclear cells, taken before any cancer treatment. These receptors originate from a man between 35 and 75 years old with stage III lung adenocarcinoma.

The gene calls are TRBV7-8 and TRBJ1-4, with 9 bases fitting TRBD1. CDR3 length: 17 residues. After removal of 5 bases from V and 0 bases from J, the junction contained 7 bases not matched to a gene. Germline V gives CDR1 SGHVS, CDR2 FQNEAQ. The chain's CDR3 is CASSLRDRVATNEKLFF. The CDR3 DNA follows: TGTGCCAGCAGCCTCCGGGACAGGGTTGCAACTAATGAAAAACTGTTTTTT.

The gene calls are TRBV11-2 and TRBJ2-3; 7 bases agree with TRBD2. The CDR3 is 17 residues long. Trimming at V came to 3 bases and at J to 0 bases, leaving 9 bases not matched to a gene. CDR1 is SGHAT, CDR2 FQNNGV, per germline. DNA of the CDR3: TGTGCCAGCAGCTTCGGGCGGGGGACCTTTAGCACAGATACGCAGTATTTT. It codes for CASSFGRGTFSTDTQYF.

The rearrangement joins TRBV28 to TRBJ2-7; a possible D gene is TRBD2 (6 bases). The CDR3 is 14 residues long. V was clipped by 7 bases and J by 6 bases, with 19 bases between them. CDR1 and CDR2 from the germline V gene are MDHEN and SYDVKM. The CDR3 sequence is CASTRGGVLGEQYF. The CDR3 DNA is TGTGCCAGCACCCGTGGAGGGGTTCTTGGCGAGCAGTACTTC. Based on the CDR3 plus reference TRBV28 and TRBJ2-7, the full variable domain is DVKVTQSSRYLVKRTGEKVFLECVQDMDHENMFWYRQDPGLGLRLIYFSYDVKMKEKGDIPEGYSVSREKKERFSLILESASTNQTSMYLCASTRGGVLGEQYFGPGTRLTVT.

This clone was detected a few times. The chain joins TRBV4-2 to TRBJ2-7; perhaps TRBD1 as D (7 bases). V was cut by 0 bases and J by 1 base, with 19 bases left in between. Germline CDR1 and CDR2: LGHNA and YNFKEQ. CDR3 length equals 18 residues. The CDR3 region is CASSQDSGGTAQSYEQYF. The CDR3 nucleotides read TGTGCCAGCAGCCAAGACTCCGGCGGGACAGCACAATCCTACGAGCAGTACTTC.

The chain employs TRBV27 and TRBJ1-1; D perhaps matches TRBD1 (5 bases). CDR3 size: 13 residues. Deletions cut 4 bases from V and 5 bases from J, with 11 bases between. CDR1 and CDR2 from the germline V gene are MNHEY and SMNVEV (reference sequence). CDR3 sequence (DNA): TGTGCCAGCAGTTGGGGACCGACTACTGAAGCTTTCTTT. Protein product: CASSWGPTTEAFF.